The next 27 T cell receptor beta chains were all read from a single sample in a study of T cell repertoires in cytomegalovirus infection. TCRdb re-derived calls from the reads in MiXCR, one entry per CDR3 protein. Here the sample spans tens of thousands of distinct CDR3 sequences, around 20% being singletons. Which antigens these TCRs recognize remains unknown. Sequenced material: CD8+ T cells from cultured PBMCs, taken from culture after CMV antigen stimulation. These receptors were taken from a human donor in good health (CMV status not recorded). Some clones in this sample may be carry-over from other donors' samples.

The gene calls are TRBV7-2 and TRBJ2-1; D possibly matches TRBD1 or TRBD2 (6 bases each). In germline, CDR1 is SGHTA, CDR2 FQGNSA. V lost 6 bases, J lost 1 base, and 19 bases lay in between. This CDR3 is built from 17 residues. CDR3 nucleotide sequence: TGTGCCAGCAGGGCACCCCGGGGGCTTGGATCCTACAATGAGCAGTTCTTC. Residues: CASRAPRGLGSYNEQFF.

This clonotype has only a few counts. The V call is TRBV2, the J call TRBJ2-1; 13 bases fit TRBD2. The CDR3 is made up of 14 amino acids. Germline V gene lookup returns CDR1 SNHLY and CDR2 FYNNEI. V lost 8 bases, J lost 9 bases, and 7 bases stayed unmatched. CDR3 region: CASPLAGGPSEQFF. The CDR3 DNA follows: TGTGCCAGCCCACTAGCGGGGGGGCCTAGTGAGCAGTTCTTC.

This clonotype has only a few counts. The gene calls are TRBV7-8 and TRBJ2-2; tentative D call: TRBD1 (6 bases). The CDR3 contains 17 residues. Deletions cut 6 bases from V and 4 bases from J, with 21 bases between. Germline loops: CDR1 SGHVS, CDR2 FQNEAQ. The CDR3 DNA reads TGTGCCAGCAGACACAGATCATGGGGGCTGGGCACCGGGGAGCTGTTTTTT. This gives the protein CASRHRSWGLGTGELFF.

The chain's CDR3 is CASSDNLANTEAFF. CDR3 nucleotide sequence: TGTGCCAGCAGCGATAACTTGGCGAACACTGAAGCTTTCTTT. The chain has TRBV7-9 and TRBJ1-1; D remains ambiguous. Trimming shortened V by 5 bases and J by 1 base, and 11 bases separated the two germline ends. Per germline, CDR1 SEHNR and CDR2 FQNEAQ (reference sequence). The CDR3 is 14 amino acids.

J is TRBJ1-1 and V is TRBV7-6; D is unresolved. The CDR3 length is 13 residues. V lost 0 bases to trimming and J lost 1 base, with 3 bases between them. Germline lookup yields CDR1 SGHVS and CDR2 FNYEAQ. The CDR3 here is CASSLAENTEAFF. The CDR3 coding sequence is TGTGCCAGCAGCTTAGCGGAGAACACTGAAGCTTTCTTT.

This clonotype was counted a few times. This chain joins TRBV7-2 and TRBJ2-2; 9 positions match TRBD1. Germline CDR1 and CDR2: SGHTA and FQGNSA. Trimming took 5 bases from V and 1 from J; bases not matched to a gene: 11. The CDR3 is made up of 18 amino acids. The CDR3 DNA is TGTGCCAGCAGCCACAGGGGGCCCGCTAGCGTGAACACCGGGGAGCTGTTTTTT. Translation: CASSHRGPASVNTGELFF.

The rearrangement uses TRBV15 and TRBJ2-5; D call uncertain. Between the trimmed V and J ends, which lost 0 bases and 7 bases, there was a span of 6 bases. Germline-derived CDR1 and CDR2 are LNHNV and YYDKDF (reference sequence). This CDR3 contains 12 residues. Here the CDR3 DNA reads TGTGCCACCAGCAGAGACGACCGGACCCAGTACTTC. Its translation is CATSRDDRTQYF.

The chain recombines TRBV4-3 with TRBJ1-2; no reliable D call. V lost 0 bases and J lost 5, with 7 bases in between. CDR1 is LGHNA and CDR2 is YSLEER in the germline V gene. The CDR3 has 13 residues. Written as DNA, the CDR3 is TGCGCCAGCAGCCAAGATAGGCAATATGGCTACACCTTC. Translation: CASSQDRQYGYTF.

The chain links TRBV27 to TRBJ2-1, with D possibly matching TRBD2 (7 bases). Germline V CDR1 and CDR2: MNHEY, SMNVEV (reference sequence). The CDR3 covers 14 residues. Between the trimmed V and J ends, which lost 8 bases and 6 bases, there was a span of 17 bases. The CDR3 bases are TGTGCCAGCGAGAGGGGGGGGAGCGGCAATGAGCAGTTCTTC. Its translation: CASERGGSGNEQFF.

This sequence joins TRBV11-2 and TRBJ2-1; a weak D match, TRBD1 (6 bases). The germline CDR1 and CDR2 sequences are SGHAT and FQNNGV. V dropped 5 bases and J dropped 4 bases, with 15 bases sitting between them. This CDR3 is built from 15 residues. CDR3 in DNA: TGTGCCAGCAGCAAAAGGGGGTTTTCTTACAATGAGCAGTTCTTC. Translation gives CASSKRGFSYNEQFF.

The rearrangement joins TRBV6-2 or TRBV6-3 to TRBJ2-7; D not resolved. Germline V gene lookup returns CDR1 MNHEY and CDR2 SVGEGT. The V end lost 3 bases, the J end lost 2 bases, and 14 bases lay between the germline ends. The CDR3 contains 15 residues. The CDR3 loop reads CASSYSVSPAYEQYF. As DNA, the CDR3 is TGTGCCAGCAGTTATTCCGTATCTCCTGCCTACGAGCAGTACTTC.

This clonotype has just a few counts. The CDR3 nucleotides are TGTGCCAGCAGTTTCCCCCGGGCCGGGAGTGACAATGAGCAGTTCTTC. The encoded protein is CASSFPRAGSDNEQFF. The rearrangement links TRBV28 to TRBJ2-1, with D possibly TRBD2 on 6 matching bases. CDR3 size: 16 residues. Germline V gene lookup returns CDR1 MDHEN and CDR2 SYDVKM. V shed 3 bases and J shed 5 bases, with 17 bases lying between them.

Comment on this clonotype: A junction boundary mismatches the germline segment, possibly from a read error. The gene calls are TRBV25-1 and TRBJ2-7; D might be TRBD1 (6 bases). The V gene's germline CDR1 is MGHDK and CDR2 SYGVNS. There are 16 residues in the CDR3. CDR3 coding DNA: TGTGACAGCAGTGCCCCGGGACACCACACCATAGCTCGGCAGTACTTC. It is translated as CDSSAPGHHTIARQYF.

This clonotype was counted a few times. The chain uses TRBV11-2 and TRBJ2-1, with D perhaps matching TRBD1 or TRBD2 (7 bases each). This CDR3 spans 13 amino acids. Germline loops: CDR1 SGHAT, CDR2 FQNNGV. The V and J ends lost 11 bases and 9 bases respectively, with 20 bases between them. The CDR3 is CAGPGEGAGEQFF. The DNA for the CDR3 is TGTGCCGGACCCGGGGAGGGGGCAGGTGAGCAGTTCTTC.

This clonotype appeared a few times. J is TRBJ2-7 and V is TRBV7-6; 8 bases match TRBD1. The ends lost 1 base at V and 5 bases at J; junction bases unmatched: 7. Per the germline V gene, CDR1 is SGHVS and CDR2 is FNYEAQ. There are 15 residues in the CDR3. In DNA, the CDR3 is TGTGCCAGCAGCTTAGGTGCAGGGGGCTTGGACGAGCAGTACTTC. Residues: CASSLGAGGLDEQYF. Looking up the rest from reference TRBV7-6 and TRBJ2-7 gives the full variable domain: GAGVSQSPRYKVTKRGQDVALRCDPISGHVSLYWYRQALGQGPEFLTYFNYEAQQDKSGLPNDRFSAERPEGSISTLTIQRTEQRDSAMYRCASSLGAGGLDEQYFGPGTRLTVT.

This clonotype has at least ten counts. V is TRBV7-2 and J is TRBJ2-3; tentatively, D is TRBD1 (6 bases). The V end lost 5 bases, the J end lost 2 bases, and 14 bases lay between the germline ends. The CDR3 spans 15 residues. CDR1 SGHTA and CDR2 FQGNSA come from the germline V gene. CDR3 sequence: CASSIWDTYTDTQYF. The CDR3 DNA is TGTGCCAGCAGCATCTGGGACACCTACACAGATACGCAGTATTTT.

The rearrangement uses TRBV7-8 and TRBJ2-7, with 7 bases fitting TRBD1. Germline trimming cut 1 base from V and 4 bases from J; bases unmatched to any gene: 4. From germline, CDR1 is SGHVS and CDR2 FQNEAQ. The CDR3 consists of 14 residues. CDR3 coding DNA: TGTGCCAGCAGCTTAGGGACAGGTTTATACGAGCAGTACTTC. Translated: CASSLGTGLYEQYF.

This clonotype was recorded a few times. The chain employs TRBV11-2 and TRBJ2-5, with D possibly being TRBD1 or TRBD2 (6 bases each). Germline V lookup: CDR1 SGHAT, CDR2 FQNNGV. V was cut by 1 base and J by 4 bases, with 22 bases left in between. The CDR3 spans 18 residues. The CDR3 is CASSLAGWTGKGGETQYF. Written as DNA, the CDR3 is TGTGCCAGCAGCTTAGCTGGGTGGACTGGCAAGGGGGGAGAGACCCAGTACTTC.

The gene calls are TRBV9 and TRBJ2-1; D possibly matches TRBD1 or TRBD2 (5 bases each). The V gene lost 0 bases and the J gene lost 4 bases, with 17 bases spanning the gap. Germline V gene data show CDR1 as SGDLS and CDR2 as YYNGEE. CDR3 length equals 17 residues. The CDR3: CASSVADGGLSYNEQFF. The DNA of the CDR3 is TGTGCCAGCAGCGTAGCGGATGGGGGATTATCATACAATGAGCAGTTCTTC.

This clonotype turned up a few times. The V call is TRBV7-2, the J call TRBJ2-1; D unclear. V dropped 0 bases and J dropped 7 bases, with 4 bases sitting between them. The length of the CDR3 is 12 residues. Germline values: CDR1 SGHTA, CDR2 FQGNSA. This CDR3 is CASSLARNEQFF. DNA for the CDR3: TGTGCCAGCAGCTTAGCGAGGAATGAGCAGTTCTTC. The whole variable domain, remainder taken from reference TRBV7-2 and TRBJ2-1, is GAGVSQSPSNKVTEKGKDVELRCDPISGHTALYWYRQSLGQGLEFLIYFQGNSAPDKSGLPSDRFSAERTGGSVSTLTIQRTQQEDSAVYLCASSLARNEQFFGPGTRLTVL.

This chain connects TRBV7-2 to TRBJ1-1, with unresolved D. This CDR3 comprises 14 residues. Deletions cut 3 bases from V and 0 bases from J, with 8 bases between. Germline CDR1 is SGHTA and CDR2 is FQGNSA. The CDR3 is CASSLLIMNTEAFF. DNA of the CDR3: TGTGCCAGCAGCTTGTTAATCATGAACACTGAAGCTTTCTTT.

This chain links TRBV7-2 with TRBJ2-5; TRBD1 might be the D (5 bases). In germline, CDR1 is SGHTA, CDR2 FQGNSA. The V end was cut by 1 base, the J end by 4 bases, with 10 bases between. The CDR3 spans 14 residues. Here the CDR3 reads CASSLGGIRETQYF. As DNA, the CDR3 is TGTGCCAGCAGCTTAGGGGGCATAAGAGAGACCCAGTACTTC.

This clonotype was counted only a few times. The J gene is TRBJ2-1, the V gene TRBV27; 7 bases match TRBD2. V was pared by 7 bases and J by 0 bases, with 3 bases of the junction left unmatched. Looked up from germline, CDR1 is MNHEY and CDR2 is SMNVEV (reference sequence). This CDR3 has 14 residues. The CDR3, as DNA: TGTGCCAGCACCGGGGGGTCCTCCTACAATGAGCAGTTCTTC. Its translation: CASTGGSSYNEQFF.

The V and J genes are TRBV9 and TRBJ2-7; a possible D gene is TRBD2 (5 bases). Germline V gene data show CDR1 as SGDLS and CDR2 as YYNGEE. The CDR3 extends over 14 amino acids. The V end was cut by 2 bases, the J end by 2 bases, with 11 bases between. This chain's CDR3 is CASSVGAAAYEQYF. CDR3 nucleotide sequence: TGTGCCAGCAGCGTTGGAGCGGCCGCCTACGAGCAGTACTTC.

V is TRBV7-9 and J is TRBJ1-1; possibly TRBD1 for D (6 bases). The CDR3 has 12 amino acids. Germline CDR1 and CDR2: SEHNR and FQNEAQ (reference sequence). V gave up 8 bases and J gave up 0 bases, with 7 bases separating them. The CDR3 protein is CASWDMNTEAFF. The CDR3 DNA reads as TGTGCCAGCTGGGACATGAACACTGAAGCTTTCTTT.

The V gene is TRBV7-9, the J gene TRBJ2-1, with no clear D. Per germline, CDR1 SEHNR and CDR2 FQNEAQ (reference sequence). The ends were cut back, 6 bases at V and 3 bases at J, with 15 bases in the middle. The CDR3 has 15 amino acids. The CDR3 nucleotides are TGTGCCAGCAGTCCTGAGCTTAGAAGCTACAATGAGCAGTTCTTC. This codes for CASSPELRSYNEQFF.

This clonotype was counted a few times. V gene TRBV11-2 combines with J gene TRBJ2-3; 12 nucleotides line up with TRBD2. CDR3 length: 17 residues. Per germline, CDR1 SGHAT and CDR2 FQNNGV. Trimming at V came to 5 bases and at J to 2 bases, leaving 8 bases not matched to a gene. The DNA for the CDR3 is TGTGCCAGCAGCCAACCCGGACTAGCGGGATTCACAGATACGCAGTATTTT. It translates to CASSQPGLAGFTDTQYF.